This TCR beta chain was sequenced for a study of shared T cell receptors in the human thymus. Only in-frame clones appear in the TCRdb table, and some are missing; sequencing was by immunoSEQ multiplex PCR. The sample carries around 65,000 clones, about 95% recorded once. CDR1 and CDR2 (germline): LGHNA, YSLEER. V shed 1 base and J shed 2 bases, with 15 bases lying between them. The CDR3 loop spans 17 amino acids. This clone was seen a handful of times. The V and J genes are TRBV4-3 and TRBJ2-1; a possible D gene is TRBD1 (6 bases). The specimen sequenced was thymocytes. This TCR was recovered from a human donor. The CDR3 DNA is TGCGCCAGCAGCCAAGTCCCGGACAGCCTTACCTACAATGAGCAGTTCTTC. It translates to CASSQVPDSLTYNEQFF.